The T cell receptor beta chain described here comes from a study of blood T cell repertoires in COVID-19. The authors' processing: Amplifying reference gene primers gave estimates of nucleated cell counts. Only in-frame clones appear in the TCRdb table, and some are missing; sequencing was by immunoSEQ multiplex PCR. That table gives V, J and clone size, and the DNA gave D and trimming. The profile shows about 39,000 clones, about 82% of them singletons. V dropped 5 bases and J dropped 0 bases, with 4 bases sitting between them. The CDR3 is 13 residues long. CDR1 MGHDK and CDR2 SYGVNS come from the germline V gene.

The chain links TRBV25-1 to TRBJ1-4; no clear D gene. What was sequenced was peripheral blood. The sequence derives from a human donor in a cohort sampled during active COVID-19. In nucleotides, the CDR3 is TGTGCCAGCAGTCGTACAACTAATGAAAAACTGTTTTTT. Residues: CASSRTTNEKLFF.